These 20 T cell receptor beta chains share one sample of origin, sequenced in a study. TCRdb analysed the RT-PCR reads with MiXCR anew, one entry per CDR3 protein. The table has 550,000 to 750,000 distinct CDR3 sequences, 14% seen once; the top ten hold roughly 3.9%. The sequencing input was memory CD4+ T cells from blood. These receptors were taken from a female donor in good health, serving as a healthy control.

Ten or more counts support this clonotype. The rearrangement joins TRBV10-3 to TRBJ2-1; 8 bases are shared with TRBD2. The V segment lost 9 bases and the J segment 6 bases; nucleotides outside the gene matches: 4. The CDR3 has 12 amino acids. The V gene's germline CDR1 is ENHRY and CDR2 SYGVKD. CDR3 in DNA: TGTGCCATAACCCGGGGGGGCAATGAGCAGTTCTTC. It translates to CAITRGGNEQFF.

This clonotype was seen at least ten times. This chain links TRBV6-5 with TRBJ2-6, with D perhaps TRBD2 (6 bases). CDR3 size: 15 residues. Germline loops: CDR1 MNHEY, CDR2 SVGAGI. The V end was cut by 10 bases, the J end by 0 bases, with 13 bases between. CDR3 sequence (DNA): TGTGCCACCAAGGGAGGAAGCTCTGGGGCCAACGTCCTGACTTTC. As protein: CATKGGSSGANVLTF.

This clonotype showed up just a few times. The chain joins TRBV5-1 to TRBJ1-2; TRBD1 might be the D (6 bases). The CDR3 extends over 14 amino acids. Trimming cost V 0 bases and J 8 bases, with 14 bases left between them. Germline CDR1 SGHRS, CDR2 YFSETQ. This CDR3 is CASSLDLGAQGYTF. The CDR3 DNA reads as TGCGCCAGCAGCTTGGATCTGGGGGCGCAAGGCTACACCTTC.

The chain couples TRBV5-1 to TRBJ2-3; D remains ambiguous. The CDR3 has 14 residues. Trimming left V 5 bases short and J 2 bases short, with 12 bases between. Per germline, CDR1 SGHRS and CDR2 YFSETQ. The CDR3 nucleotides read TGCGCCAGCAGTCGTGACTGGATCACAGATACGCAGTATTTT. This gives the protein CASSRDWITDTQYF.

In this sample, this clonotype turned up a few times. J is TRBJ1-1 and V is TRBV6-1; D gene ambiguous. Germline loops: CDR1 MNHNS, CDR2 SASEGT. The V gene lost 5 bases and the J gene lost 0 bases, with 19 bases spanning the gap. This CDR3 spans 17 amino acids. The CDR3 here is CASSTPRRSGMNTEAFF. CDR3 DNA: TGTGCCAGCAGTACCCCCAGGCGCAGTGGTATGAACACTGAAGCTTTCTTT.

In its sample, this clonotype was seen many times. The chain recombines TRBV7-2 with TRBJ1-2; TRBD1 matches at 8 bases. This CDR3 contains 14 residues. CDR1 SGHTA and CDR2 FQGNSA come from the germline V gene. The ends lost 5 bases at V and 4 bases at J; junction bases unmatched: 6. CDR3 loop: CASSIPGGGYGYTF. CDR3 nucleotides: TGTGCCAGCAGCATTCCAGGGGGCGGCTATGGCTACACCTTC.

As DNA, the CDR3 is TGTGCCAGCAGCTTAGGGAGACGGACCTACGAGCAGTACTTC. Translated, it gives CASSLGRRTYEQYF. The rearrangement uses TRBV11-2 and TRBJ2-7; D uncertain. Germline V lookup: CDR1 SGHAT, CDR2 FQNNGV. Trimming took 1 base from V and 2 from J, leaving 9 bases between them. CDR3 size: 14 residues.

The chain couples TRBV13 to TRBJ2-3; maybe TRBD1 (6 bases). CDR1 and CDR2 (germline): PRHDT, FYEKMQ (reference sequence). Trimming left V 1 base short and J 5 bases short, with 16 bases between. The CDR3 runs to 16 residues. This chain's CDR3 is CASSLAFGTQVDTQYF. As DNA, the CDR3 is TGTGCCAGCAGCTTAGCCTTCGGGACACAAGTAGATACGCAGTATTTT.

This clonotype has just a few counts. The chain joins TRBV11-2 to TRBJ1-2; no firm D call. Trimming left V 5 bases short and J 3 bases short, with 7 bases between. This CDR3 comprises 12 residues. Per germline, CDR1 SGHAT and CDR2 FQNNGV. CDR3 DNA: TGTGCCAGCAGCAATACAGACTATGGCTACACCTTC. The encoded protein is CASSNTDYGYTF.

This clonotype occurred a few times. The chain is built from TRBV3-1 and TRBJ2-2; possibly TRBD1 for D (6 bases). CDR3 length equals 13 residues. The germline gives CDR1 LGHDT, CDR2 YNNKEL (reference sequence). V lost 6 bases and J lost 3, with 8 bases in between. The CDR3 protein is CASRNRDTGELFF. CDR3 DNA: TGTGCCAGCAGGAACAGGGACACCGGGGAGCTGTTTTTT. The variable domain in full, completed from reference TRBV3-1 and TRBJ2-2, reads DTAVSQTPKYLVTQMGNDKSIKCEQNLGHDTMYWYKQDSKKFLKIMFSYNNKELIINETVPNRFSPKSPDKAHLNLHINSLELGDSAVYFCASRNRDTGELFFGEGSRLTVL.

The rearrangement joins TRBV7-2 to TRBJ2-3, with D hard to call. This CDR3 comprises 14 residues. V lost 1 base and J lost 8, with 13 bases in between. Per germline, CDR1 SGHTA and CDR2 FQGNSA. The CDR3 here is CASSLDGQKSTQYF. CDR3 DNA: TGTGCCAGCAGCTTAGATGGGCAGAAAAGTACGCAGTATTTT.

As to this clonotype: Possible read error: a much larger clone is one base away. The J gene is TRBJ2-4, the V gene TRBV29-1; D possibly corresponds to TRBD1 (6 bases). V was trimmed by 4 bases and J by 3 bases, leaving 13 bases between them. The CDR3 is made up of 14 amino acids. Germline CDR1 reads SQVTM; CDR2 reads ANQGSEA. The CDR3 loop reads CSVGQRDNKNIQYF. CDR3 nucleotide sequence: TGCAGCGTTGGGCAAAGGGACAACAAAAACATTCAGTACTTC.

In its sample, this clonotype was seen many times. V is TRBV4-3 and J is TRBJ2-1; TRBD2 matches 9 bases. Trimming took 0 bases from V and 6 from J; bases not matched to a gene: 9. CDR3 size: 17 residues. Germline V gene lookup returns CDR1 LGHNA and CDR2 YSLEER. The CDR3 is CASSQDGGGRAINEQFF. The CDR3 DNA reads TGCGCCAGCAGCCAAGATGGCGGCGGGAGGGCGATCAATGAGCAGTTCTTC.

This clonotype has only a few counts. The V and J genes are TRBV20-1 and TRBJ2-3, with TRBD1 matching 10 bases. The CDR3 contains 17 residues. The V gene's germline CDR1 is DFQATT and CDR2 SNEGSKA (reference sequence). The junction had 12 bases not matched to a gene; V was cut back by 2 bases and J by 4 bases. This CDR3 is CSARQRGTGVKADTQYF. As DNA, the CDR3 is TGCAGTGCTAGACAACGCGGGACAGGGGTAAAGGCAGATACGCAGTATTTT.

The gene calls are TRBV7-8 and TRBJ1-1; TRBD1 is a possible D gene (5 bases). Germline loops: CDR1 SGHVS, CDR2 FQNEAQ. The CDR3 has 15 residues. V lost 0 bases to trimming and J lost 0 bases, with 8 bases between them. This CDR3 is CASSLAGVMNTEAFF. CDR3 in DNA: TGTGCCAGCAGCTTAGCGGGGGTCATGAACACTGAAGCTTTCTTT. The whole variable domain, remainder taken from reference TRBV7-8 and TRBJ1-1, is GAGVSQSPRYKVAKRGQDVALRCDPISGHVSLFWYQQALGQGPEFLTYFQNEAQLDKSGLPSDRFFAERPEGSVSTLKIQRTQQEDSAVYLCASSLAGVMNTEAFFGQGTRLTVV.

This clonotype showed up just a few times. The CDR3 DNA sequence: TGTGCTAGTGGTTTGGGCAGGGCTCTAACTGAAGCTTTCTTT. Protein sequence: CASGLGRALTEAFF. V is TRBV12-5 and J is TRBJ1-1, with TRBD1 as a possible D gene (5 bases). This CDR3 contains 14 residues. Germline loops: CDR1 LGHNT, CDR2 FRNRAP. Trimming took 1 base from V and 5 from J, leaving 11 bases between them. Looking up the rest from reference TRBV12-5 and TRBJ1-1 gives the full variable domain: DARVTQTPRHKVTEMGQEVTMRCQPILGHNTVFWYRQTMMQGLELLAYFRNRAPLDDSGMPKDRFSAEMPDATLATLKIQPSEPRDSAVYFCASGLGRALTEAFFGQGTRLTVV.

This chain connects TRBV7-2 to TRBJ2-5; D is perhaps TRBD2 (5 bases). The CDR3 totals 13 residues. V lost 5 bases and J lost 12, with 19 bases in between. CDR1 and CDR2 from the germline V gene are SGHTA and FQGNSA. The CDR3 nucleotides are TGTGCCAGCAGCCTTCCGTCGGGAAACCTAGAGTACTTC. This gives the protein CASSLPSGNLEYF.

On this clonotype itself: The junction shows a germline mismatch at one end, possibly a read error. This rearrangement joins TRBV5-1 to TRBJ2-5; D unclear. CDR1 and CDR2 (germline): SGHRS, YFSETQ. The CDR3 covers 12 residues. The CDR3, as DNA: TGCGCCAGCAGCTTGGCCCAAGACCGGTGGGACTTC. Translation gives CASSLAQDRWDF.

There are many counts of this clonotype. V is TRBV12-3 or TRBV12-4 and J is TRBJ1-2; the match to TRBD1 covers 10 bases. The CDR3 length is 14 residues. V gave up 5 bases and J gave up 7 bases; unmatched junction bases: 7. In DNA form, the CDR3 reads TGTGCCAGCAGTCCGGGACAGGGGAGAGGTGGCTACACCTTC. Protein sequence: CASSPGQGRGGYTF.

The V gene is TRBV7-9, the J gene TRBJ2-7; 7 nucleotides agree with TRBD1. The CDR3 contains 12 residues. The germline CDR1 and CDR2 sequences are SEHNR and FQNEAQ (reference sequence). J gave up 9 bases and V 4 bases, and 6 bases lay outside the gene matches. CDR3 bases: TGTGCCAGCAGCTCCGACAGGGAATGGCAGTACTTC. It encodes CASSSDREWQYF.